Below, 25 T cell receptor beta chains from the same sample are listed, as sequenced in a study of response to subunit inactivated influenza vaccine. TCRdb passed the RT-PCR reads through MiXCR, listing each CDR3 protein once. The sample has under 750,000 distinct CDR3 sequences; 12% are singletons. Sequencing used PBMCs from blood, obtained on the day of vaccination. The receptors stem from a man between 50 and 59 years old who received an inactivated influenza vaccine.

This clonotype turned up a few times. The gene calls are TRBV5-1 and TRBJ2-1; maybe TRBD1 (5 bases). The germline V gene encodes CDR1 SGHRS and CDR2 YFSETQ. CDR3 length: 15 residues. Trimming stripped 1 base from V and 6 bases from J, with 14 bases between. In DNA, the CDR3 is TGCGCCAGCAGCTTGCTTCAGGGCTCGGCCAATGAGCAGTTCTTC. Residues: CASSLLQGSANEQFF.

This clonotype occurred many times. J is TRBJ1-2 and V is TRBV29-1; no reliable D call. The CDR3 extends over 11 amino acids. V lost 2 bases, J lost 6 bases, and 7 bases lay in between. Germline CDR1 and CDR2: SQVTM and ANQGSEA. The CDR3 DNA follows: TGCAGCGTTGAAAGAGATCATGGCTACACCTTC. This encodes CSVERDHGYTF.

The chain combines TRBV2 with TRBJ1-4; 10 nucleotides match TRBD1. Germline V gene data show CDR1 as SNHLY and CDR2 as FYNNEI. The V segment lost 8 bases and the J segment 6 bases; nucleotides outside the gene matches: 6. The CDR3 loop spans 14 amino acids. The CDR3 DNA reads TGTGCCAGCGGGGACAGGGGTGGTGATGAAAAACTGTTTTTT. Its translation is CASGDRGGDEKLFF.

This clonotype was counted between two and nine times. CDR3 region: CASSLARDNRVNTGELFF. For the CDR3, the DNA is TGTGCCAGCAGCTTAGCGCGAGATAACAGGGTGAACACCGGGGAGCTGTTTTTT. The genes are TRBV11-1 and TRBJ2-2, with D perhaps matching TRBD1 (6 bases). Germline V lookup: CDR1 SGHAT, CDR2 FQDESV (reference sequence). Deletions cut 0 bases from V and 1 base from J, with 15 bases between. The CDR3 totals 18 residues.

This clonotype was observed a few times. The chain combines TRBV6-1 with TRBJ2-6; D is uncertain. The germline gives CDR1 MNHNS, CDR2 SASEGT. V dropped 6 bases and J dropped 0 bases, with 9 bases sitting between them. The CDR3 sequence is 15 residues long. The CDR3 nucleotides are TGTGCCAGCAGACCTGACCACTCTGGGGCCAACGTCCTGACTTTC. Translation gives CASRPDHSGANVLTF.

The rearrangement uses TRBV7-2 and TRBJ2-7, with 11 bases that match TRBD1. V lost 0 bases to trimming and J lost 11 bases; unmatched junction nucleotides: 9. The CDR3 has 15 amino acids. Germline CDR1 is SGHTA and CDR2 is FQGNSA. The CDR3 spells CASSLALLDRGPEYF. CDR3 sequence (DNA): TGTGCCAGCAGCTTAGCGCTTCTGGACAGGGGGCCCGAGTACTTC.

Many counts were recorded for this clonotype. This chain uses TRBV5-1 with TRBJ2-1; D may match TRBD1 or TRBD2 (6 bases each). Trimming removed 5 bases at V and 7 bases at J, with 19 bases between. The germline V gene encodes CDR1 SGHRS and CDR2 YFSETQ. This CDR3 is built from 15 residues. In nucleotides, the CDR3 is TGCGCCAGCAGTTTACAGGGAGGAAGTTTGAATGAGCAGTTCTTC. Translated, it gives CASSLQGGSLNEQFF.

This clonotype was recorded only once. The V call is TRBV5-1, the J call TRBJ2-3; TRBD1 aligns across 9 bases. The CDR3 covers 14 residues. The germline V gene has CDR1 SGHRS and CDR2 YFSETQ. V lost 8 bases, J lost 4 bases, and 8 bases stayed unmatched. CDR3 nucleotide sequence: TGCGCCAGTACGCACAGGGGGCCGTCAGATACGCAGTATTTT. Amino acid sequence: CASTHRGPSDTQYF.

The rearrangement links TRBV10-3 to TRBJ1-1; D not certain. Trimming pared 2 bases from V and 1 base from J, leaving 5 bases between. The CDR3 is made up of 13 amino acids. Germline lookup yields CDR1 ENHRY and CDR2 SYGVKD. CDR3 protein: CAISEPGNTEAFF. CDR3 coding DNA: TGTGCCATCAGTGAGCCAGGGAACACTGAAGCTTTCTTT.

Here the CDR3 DNA reads TGTGCCAGCAAAGGCGGAGGCCGACCCTACGAGCAGTACTTC. It yields the protein CASKGGGRPYEQYF. The gene calls are TRBV6-1 and TRBJ2-7; the D gene is possibly TRBD2 (5 bases). The CDR3 has 14 residues. The V end was cut by 7 bases, the J end by 2 bases, with 15 bases between. Germline V CDR1 and CDR2: MNHNS, SASEGT.

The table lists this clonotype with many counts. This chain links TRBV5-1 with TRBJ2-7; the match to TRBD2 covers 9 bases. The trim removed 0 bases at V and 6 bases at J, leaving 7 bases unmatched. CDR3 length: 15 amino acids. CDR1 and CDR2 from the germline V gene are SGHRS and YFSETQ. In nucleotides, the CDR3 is TGCGCCAGCAGCTTGGATAGCGGGAGTACTGCCGAGCAGTACTTC. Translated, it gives CASSLDSGSTAEQYF.

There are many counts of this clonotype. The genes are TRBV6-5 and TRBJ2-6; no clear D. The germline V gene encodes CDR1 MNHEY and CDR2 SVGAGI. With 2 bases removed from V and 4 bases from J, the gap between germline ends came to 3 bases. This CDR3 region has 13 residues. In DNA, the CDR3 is TGTGCCAGCAGTTACAAGGGGGCCAACGTCCTGACTTTC. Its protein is CASSYKGANVLTF.

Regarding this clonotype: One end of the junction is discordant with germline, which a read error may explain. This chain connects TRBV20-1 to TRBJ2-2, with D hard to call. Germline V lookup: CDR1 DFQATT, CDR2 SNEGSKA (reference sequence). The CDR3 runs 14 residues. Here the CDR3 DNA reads TGCACTGCTAGAGATAGTCAGAACACCGGGGAGCTGTTTTTT. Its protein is CTARDSQNTGELFF.

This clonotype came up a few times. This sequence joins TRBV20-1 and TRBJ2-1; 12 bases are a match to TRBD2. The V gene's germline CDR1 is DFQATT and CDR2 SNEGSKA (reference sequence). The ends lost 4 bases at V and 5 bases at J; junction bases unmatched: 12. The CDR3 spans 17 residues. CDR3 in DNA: TGCAGTGCTACCTATAGAGGGCGGACTAGCGGGAACAATGAGCAGTTCTTC. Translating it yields CSATYRGRTSGNNEQFF.

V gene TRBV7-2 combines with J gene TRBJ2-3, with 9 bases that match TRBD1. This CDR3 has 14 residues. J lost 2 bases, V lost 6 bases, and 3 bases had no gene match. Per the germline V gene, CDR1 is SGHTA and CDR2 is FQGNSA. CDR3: CASSKQGATDTQYF. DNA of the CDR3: TGTGCCAGCAGTAAACAGGGGGCCACAGATACGCAGTATTTT.

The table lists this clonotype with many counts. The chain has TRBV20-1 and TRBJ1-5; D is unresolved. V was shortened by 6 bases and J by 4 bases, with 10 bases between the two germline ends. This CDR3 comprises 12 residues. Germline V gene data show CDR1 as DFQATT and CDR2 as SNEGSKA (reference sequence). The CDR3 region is CSASRLNQPQHF. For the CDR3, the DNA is TGCAGTGCCTCCCGGCTTAATCAGCCCCAGCATTTT.

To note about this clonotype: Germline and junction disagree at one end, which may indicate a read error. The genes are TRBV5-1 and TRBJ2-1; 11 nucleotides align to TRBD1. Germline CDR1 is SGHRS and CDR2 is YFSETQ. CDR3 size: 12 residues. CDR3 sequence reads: CASSLGTGGTLF. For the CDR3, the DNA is TGCGCCAGCAGCCTGGGGACAGGGGGGACACTCTTC.

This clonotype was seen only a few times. CDR3 in amino acids: CASSLYSGAYNEQFF. CDR3 DNA sequence: TGCGCCAGCAGCCTGTATAGCGGGGCCTACAATGAGCAGTTCTTC. The rearrangement links TRBV5-1 to TRBJ2-1, with 8 bases lining up with TRBD2. CDR3 length: 15 amino acids. V lost 4 bases, J lost 2 bases, and 5 bases stayed unmatched. CDR1 is SGHRS, CDR2 YFSETQ, per germline.

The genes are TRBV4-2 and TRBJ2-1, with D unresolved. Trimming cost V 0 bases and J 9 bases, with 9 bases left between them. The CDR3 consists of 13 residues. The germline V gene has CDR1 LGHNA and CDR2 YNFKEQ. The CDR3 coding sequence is TGTGCCAGCAGCCAAGAACGGGTGGGTGAGCAGTTCTTC. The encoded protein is CASSQERVGEQFF.

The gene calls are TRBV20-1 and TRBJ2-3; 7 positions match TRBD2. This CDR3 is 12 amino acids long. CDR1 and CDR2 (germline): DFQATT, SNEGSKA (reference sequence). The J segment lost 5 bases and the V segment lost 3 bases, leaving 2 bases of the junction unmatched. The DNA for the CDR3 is TGCAGTGCTAGGCGCGGGGGAGATACGCAGTATTTT. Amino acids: CSARRGGDTQYF.

This chain's CDR3 is CSVGTNSDTQYF. The CDR3 nucleotides are TGCAGCGTTGGAACTAATTCAGATACGCAGTATTTT. The V call is TRBV29-1, the J call TRBJ2-3, with D unclear. The CDR3 covers 12 residues. The V gene lost 4 bases and the J gene lost 4 bases, with 9 bases spanning the gap. Germline loops: CDR1 SQVTM, CDR2 ANQGSEA.

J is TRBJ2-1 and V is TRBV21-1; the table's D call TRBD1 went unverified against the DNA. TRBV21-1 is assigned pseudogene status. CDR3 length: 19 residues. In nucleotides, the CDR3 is TGTGCCAGCAGCAAAGATCGTGAGACAGGGGAATTTGTCTTGGGTGAGCAGTTCTTC. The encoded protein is CASSKDRETGEFVLGEQFF.

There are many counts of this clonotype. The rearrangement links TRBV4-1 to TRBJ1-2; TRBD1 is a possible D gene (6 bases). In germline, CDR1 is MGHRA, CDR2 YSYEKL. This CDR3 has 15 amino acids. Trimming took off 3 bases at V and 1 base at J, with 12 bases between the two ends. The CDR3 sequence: CASSQYRDSNYGYTF. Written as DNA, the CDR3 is TGCGCCAGCAGCCAGTACAGGGATAGTAACTATGGCTACACCTTC.

The CDR3 loop reads CASSLRQGYYNEQFF. The CDR3 DNA sequence: TGTGCCAGCAGTCTTCGACAGGGGTACTACAATGAGCAGTTCTTC. The rearrangement joins TRBV6-2 or TRBV6-3 to TRBJ2-1, with TRBD1 matching 8 bases. V shed 5 bases, J shed 3 bases, and the junction held 6 bases outside the gene matches. The CDR3 extends over 15 amino acids. Germline values: CDR1 MNHEY, CDR2 SVGEGT.

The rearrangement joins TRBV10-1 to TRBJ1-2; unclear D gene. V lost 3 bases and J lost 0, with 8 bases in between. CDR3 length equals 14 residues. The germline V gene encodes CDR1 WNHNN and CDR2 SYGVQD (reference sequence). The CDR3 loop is CASSEGSANYGYTF. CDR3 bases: TGCGCCAGCAGTGAAGGGTCCGCTAACTATGGCTACACCTTC.